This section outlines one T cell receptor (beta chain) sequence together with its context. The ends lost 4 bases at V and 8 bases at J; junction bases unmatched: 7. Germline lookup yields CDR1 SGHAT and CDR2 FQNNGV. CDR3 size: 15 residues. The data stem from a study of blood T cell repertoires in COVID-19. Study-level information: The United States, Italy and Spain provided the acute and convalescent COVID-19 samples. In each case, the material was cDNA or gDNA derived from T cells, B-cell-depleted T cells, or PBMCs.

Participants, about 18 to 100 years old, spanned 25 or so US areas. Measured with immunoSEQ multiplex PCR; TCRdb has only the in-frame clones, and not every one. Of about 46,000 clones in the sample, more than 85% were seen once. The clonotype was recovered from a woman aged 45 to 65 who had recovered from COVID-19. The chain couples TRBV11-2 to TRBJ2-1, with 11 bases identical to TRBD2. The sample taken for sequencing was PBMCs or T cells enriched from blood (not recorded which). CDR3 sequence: CASSWRTSGWDEQFF. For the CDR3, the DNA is TGTGCCAGCAGCTGGCGGACTAGCGGGTGGGATGAGCAGTTCTTC.